A selection of T cell receptor beta chains follows, all from one sample in a study of identical twins. TCRdb called the 5' RACE reads again in MiXCR, with one record for every CDR3 protein. The sample has 500,000 to 600,000 distinct CDR3 sequences; roughly a fifth are singletons. The sample was also reused in another study, on T cells expressing NK-cell markers.

Sequenced: CD4+ T cells sorted from blood. These receptors came from a woman aged 18-30 years in good health. Each CDR3 is given with its conserved first and last residue. Each record gives: J gene, CDR3 length, clone size, V gene, D gene, CDR3 protein, CDR3 DNA. A D gene is named only where the DNA matches it firmly. Part of the rows lack a size; the others show once, few, many or a class for expanded clones.

TRBJ2-7 12 . TRBV5-1 . CASSLPGNEQYF TGCGCCAGCAGCTTGCCAGGTAACGAGCAGTACTTC
TRBJ2-3 13 many TRBV13 . CASSLLPADTQYF TGTGCCAGCAGCTTATTACCTGCAGATACGCAGTATTTT
TRBJ2-3 17 once TRBV7-9 . CASSLGRDSHFTDTQYF TGTGCCAGCAGCTTAGGCCGGGACTCCCATTTCACAGATACGCAGTATTTT
TRBJ2-7 14 . TRBV20-1 . CSAGEGGVGNEQYF TGCAGTGCTGGCGAGGGGGGAGTAGGCAACGAGCAGTACTTC
TRBJ1-1 12 . TRBV12-3/TRBV12-4 . CASSLGGEGAFF TGTGCCAGCAGTCTTGGGGGGGAAGGGGCTTTCTTT
TRBJ2-5 12 . TRBV20-1 . CSAPRGEETQYF TGCAGTGCCCCCCGGGGAGAAGAGACCCAGTACTTC
TRBJ1-1 14 few TRBV7-2 . CASSLHQGRTEAFF TGTGCCAGCAGCTTGCACCAGGGACGCACTGAAGCTTTCTTT
TRBJ2-2 14 . TRBV10-2 . CASTGTTNTGELFF TGCGCCAGCACCGGGACGACGAACACCGGGGAGCTGTTTTTT
TRBJ1-1 13 few TRBV12-3/TRBV12-4 . CASTRQSNTEAFF TGTGCCAGCACTCGACAGTCGAACACTGAAGCTTTCTTT
TRBJ2-2 17 . TRBV5-1 TRBD2 CASSKLLAGGLTGELFF TGCGCCAGCAGCAAACTACTAGCGGGAGGCCTGACCGGGGAGCTGTTTTTT
TRBJ1-6 14 few TRBV7-6 TRBD1 CASSFGTDNSPLHF TGTGCCAGCAGCTTCGGGACAGATAATTCACCCCTCCACTTT
TRBJ2-1 15 few TRBV7-2 . CASSLRSSTRNEQFF TGTGCCAGCAGCTTAAGATCCAGCACGAGGAATGAGCAGTTCTTC
TRBJ2-5 14 . TRBV20-1 TRBD1 CSAPRQGIEQTQYF TGCAGTGCTCCAAGACAGGGGATCGAACAGACCCAGTACTTC
TRBJ2-3 18 . TRBV2 TRBD2 CASSPRTSGVFRADTQYF TGTGCCAGCAGTCCCCGGACTAGCGGGGTCTTCAGGGCAGATACGCAGTATTTT
TRBJ2-7 12 few TRBV20-1 . CSARDMGSEQYF TGCAGTGCTAGAGATATGGGTTCAGAGCAGTACTTC
TRBJ1-3 13 few TRBV3-1 . CASSPTGRNTIYF TGTGCCAGCAGCCCGACGGGAAGAAACACCATATATTTT
TRBJ2-5 15 . TRBV7-8 . CASTKEGARYGTQYF TGTGCCAGCACCAAAGAAGGGGCGCGGTACGGGACCCAGTACTTC
TRBJ1-4 15 . TRBV7-9 TRBD1 CASSQLGQGREKLFF TGTGCCAGCAGCCAGCTCGGACAGGGACGGGAAAAACTGTTTTTT
TRBJ1-1 17 . TRBV7-9 . CASSREGLFLGVAEAFF TGTGCCAGCAGCCGAGAGGGACTCTTTCTCGGGGTGGCTGAAGCTTTCTTT
TRBJ2-7 15 few TRBV6-1 TRBD1 CASSDLRTGSYEQYF TGTGCCAGCAGTGACCTACGGACAGGCTCCTACGAGCAGTACTTC
TRBJ2-1 12 many TRBV12-3/TRBV12-4 TRBD2 CASSRLPGLAFF TGTGCCAGCAGCCGGCTACCGGGACTAGCTTTCTTC
TRBJ2-7 16 many TRBV7-2 . CASSLARGFFAYEQYF TGTGCCAGCAGCTTAGCCAGGGGCTTCTTCGCCTACGAGCAGTACTTC
TRBJ1-1 14 many TRBV11-2 . CASSSGTLGTEAFF TGTGCCAGCAGCTCCGGGACCCTCGGTACTGAAGCTTTCTTT
TRBJ2-2 13 . TRBV20-1 TRBD1 CSAGEQGAGELFF TGCAGTGCTGGCGAACAGGGGGCCGGGGAGCTGTTTTTT
TRBJ2-7 12 many TRBV12-3/TRBV12-4 TRBD1 CASRDRIYEQYF TGTGCCAGCCGGGACAGGATCTACGAGCAGTACTTC
TRBJ2-5 11 . TRBV20-1 . CSASWRETQYF TGCAGTGCTAGTTGGCGCGAGACCCAGTACTTC
TRBJ1-5 10 . TRBV2 . CASRVQPQHF TGTGCCAGCAGGGTTCAGCCCCAGCATTTT
TRBJ1-2 12 few TRBV6-6 . CASNRNNYGYTF TGTGCCAGCAACAGAAATAACTATGGCTACACCTTC
TRBJ2-7 14 few TRBV6-1 . CASSEGHGLHEQYF TGTGCCAGCTCTGAGGGGCACGGCCTCCACGAGCAGTACTTC
TRBJ1-4 15 . TRBV4-1 TRBD1 CASSRDRERNEKLFF TGCGCCAGCAGCCGAGACAGGGAGAGGAATGAAAAACTGTTTTTT